The 15 T cell receptor beta chains listed next were all sequenced from one sample in a study of blood T cells in healthy people across ages. Sample-barcoded 5' priming and a J-beta primer mix drove a second PCR of 7 to 11 cycles. In TCRdb, the 5' RACE reads were re-called with MiXCR into one record per CDR3 protein. The sample carries hundreds of thousands of distinct CDR3 sequences, more than 25% recorded once. These data were also reused for a study on T cells of mothers and their children.

Material for sequencing was blood. The receptors derive from a boy aged 5-17 years in good health.

This clonotype appeared a few times. The chain carries TRBV4-2 and TRBJ2-4; TRBD1 agrees at 9 bases. The CDR3 contains 15 residues. The germline CDR1 and CDR2 sequences are LGHNA and YNFKEQ. Unmatched junction bases numbered 3, after V lost 3 bases and J lost 3 bases. This CDR3 reads CASSQDRGGKNIQYF. The CDR3 coding sequence is TGTGCCAGCAGCCAGGACAGGGGTGGCAAAAACATTCAGTACTTC.

The chain recombines TRBV5-1 with TRBJ2-1; D could derive from TRBD1 or TRBD2 (5 bases each). CDR1 is SGHRS, CDR2 YFSETQ, per germline. This CDR3 is 14 amino acids long. V lost 4 bases and J 5 bases, leaving 13 bases between the germline ends. In nucleotides, the CDR3 is TGCGCCAGCAGCCGCCTCCAGGGAGACAATGAGCAGTTCTTC. This gives the protein CASSRLQGDNEQFF.

In this sample, this clonotype turned up a few times. The CDR3 DNA follows: TGTGCCAGCAGTCGGAAGGATAGGGCCCAAGAGACCCAGTACTTC. Its translation is CASSRKDRAQETQYF. The V gene is TRBV6-5, the J gene TRBJ2-5; D not certain. The CDR3 has 15 amino acids. The ends were cut back, 5 bases at V and 1 base at J, with 14 bases in the middle. Germline lookup yields CDR1 MNHEY and CDR2 SVGAGI.

This chain connects TRBV6-1 to TRBJ1-3, with 9 bases matching TRBD1. The CDR3 is 16 residues long. From germline, CDR1 is MNHNS and CDR2 SASEGT. V gave up 6 bases and J gave up 0 bases; unmatched junction bases: 6. Written as DNA, the CDR3 is TGTGCCAGCAGCCCCGGGACAGGGTACTCTGGAAACACCATATATTTT. Residues: CASSPGTGYSGNTIYF.

This clonotype was detected only a few times. The chain links TRBV21-1 to TRBJ1-4; whether TRBD1, the table's D call, matches the DNA was not checked. TRBV21-1 is recorded as a pseudogene. This CDR3 is built from 17 residues. The CDR3 bases are TGTGCCAGCAGCAAAGAGGACAGGGGTGCAACTAATGAAAAACTGTTTTTT. Translating it yields CASSKEDRGATNEKLFF.

The genes are TRBV10-3 and TRBJ1-4; 7 nucleotides align to TRBD1. V shed 9 bases and J 4 bases; nucleotides not matched to a gene: 5. There are 13 residues in the CDR3. Germline-derived CDR1 and CDR2 are ENHRY and SYGVKD. CDR3 in DNA: TGTGCCATTTCCGGGACAGTTAATGAAAAACTGTTTTTT. This sequence encodes CAISGTVNEKLFF.

This clonotype was found a few times. The rearrangement joins TRBV18 to TRBJ1-2; D remains ambiguous. The CDR3 consists of 14 residues. Trimming cost V 3 bases and J 0 bases, with 8 bases left between them. The germline V gene encodes CDR1 KGHSH and CDR2 LQKENI. Here the CDR3 DNA reads TGTGCCAGCTCACCGGGCACCACTAACTATGGCTACACCTTC. Protein product: CASSPGTTNYGYTF.

This clonotype was picked up a small number of times. The V gene is TRBV20-1, the J gene TRBJ2-3; 7 bases agree with TRBD2. The CDR3 sequence is 14 residues long. CDR1 is DFQATT and CDR2 is SNEGSKA in the germline V gene (reference sequence). The V and J ends lost 1 base and 9 bases, in that order; junction bases with no gene match: 10. CDR3 residues: CSARGRDYRVTQYF. The CDR3 DNA reads TGCAGTGCTAGAGGAAGGGACTACCGGGTCACGCAGTATTTT.

This sequence joins TRBV5-1 and TRBJ2-7, with D perhaps TRBD1 or TRBD2 (5 bases each). V lost 2 bases to trimming and J lost 2 bases, with 17 bases between them. Per germline, CDR1 SGHRS and CDR2 YFSETQ. The CDR3 consists of 16 residues. The CDR3, as DNA: TGCGCCAGCAGCTTTGAGGGGAAGTACCCTACCTACGAGCAGTACTTC. It codes for CASSFEGKYPTYEQYF.

This clonotype showed up many times. J is TRBJ2-3 and V is TRBV6-1; D gene unclear. This CDR3 is built from 14 residues. Between the trimmed V and J ends, which lost 1 base and 4 bases, there was a span of 9 bases. CDR1 and CDR2 from the germline V gene are MNHNS and SASEGT. Here the CDR3 DNA reads TGTGCCAGCAGTGAAGTAGGGTTTGCAGATACGCAGTATTTT. Translating gives CASSEVGFADTQYF.

The table lists this clonotype with a few counts. The chain recombines TRBV12-5 with TRBJ2-7; D call uncertain. V was clipped by 2 bases and J by 2 bases, with 10 bases between them. Looked up from germline, CDR1 is LGHNT and CDR2 is FRNRAP. The CDR3 has 14 residues. CDR3: CASGLSGRPYEQYF. CDR3 nucleotide sequence: TGTGCTAGTGGTTTGTCCGGCAGACCCTACGAGCAGTACTTC. The full variable domain, in which reference TRBV12-5 and TRBJ2-7 provide the parts outside the CDR3, is DARVTQTPRHKVTEMGQEVTMRCQPILGHNTVFWYRQTMMQGLELLAYFRNRAPLDDSGMPKDRFSAEMPDATLATLKIQPSEPRDSAVYFCASGLSGRPYEQYFGPGTRLTVT.

V usage is TRBV20-1 and J usage is TRBJ1-2; a possible D gene is TRBD1 (6 bases). Trimming took 6 bases from V and 6 from J, leaving 14 bases between them. Germline CDR1 is DFQATT and CDR2 is SNEGSKA (reference sequence). This CDR3 contains 12 residues. The CDR3 is CSAAQGGHGYTF. Written as DNA, the CDR3 is TGCAGTGCGGCACAGGGAGGGCATGGCTACACCTTC.

This chain joins TRBV11-2 and TRBJ2-3; possibly TRBD2 for D (7 bases). Germline V gives CDR1 SGHAT, CDR2 FQNNGV. CDR3 length equals 17 residues. With 1 base removed from V and 2 bases from J, the gap between germline ends came to 16 bases. The chain's CDR3 is CASSLGRGASTTDTQYF. The CDR3, as DNA: TGTGCCAGCAGCTTAGGTCGGGGGGCCTCAACCACAGATACGCAGTATTTT.

This clonotype was counted a single time. This chain uses TRBV9 with TRBJ2-1; TRBD1 agrees at 8 bases. The J call may not be correct, given that the DNA end is closer to TRBJ2-5. CDR3 length: 14 amino acids. CDR1 SGDLS and CDR2 YYNGEE come from the germline V gene. The CDR3 region has the DNA TGTGCCAGCAGCGCGATGGACAGGGTTGAGACCCAGTACTTC. Its protein product is CASSAMDRVETQYF.

Concerning this clonotype: The junction departs from the called germline gene at one end, perhaps through a read error. This sequence joins TRBV7-8 and TRBJ2-5, with a possible D match to TRBD1 (7 bases). This CDR3 has 16 residues. CDR1 is SGHVS and CDR2 is FQNEAQ in the germline V gene. DNA of the CDR3: TGTGTCAGCAGCGCACTGGTGGAGGGGGCCAGGGAGACCCAGTACTTC. Residues: CVSSALVEGARETQYF.